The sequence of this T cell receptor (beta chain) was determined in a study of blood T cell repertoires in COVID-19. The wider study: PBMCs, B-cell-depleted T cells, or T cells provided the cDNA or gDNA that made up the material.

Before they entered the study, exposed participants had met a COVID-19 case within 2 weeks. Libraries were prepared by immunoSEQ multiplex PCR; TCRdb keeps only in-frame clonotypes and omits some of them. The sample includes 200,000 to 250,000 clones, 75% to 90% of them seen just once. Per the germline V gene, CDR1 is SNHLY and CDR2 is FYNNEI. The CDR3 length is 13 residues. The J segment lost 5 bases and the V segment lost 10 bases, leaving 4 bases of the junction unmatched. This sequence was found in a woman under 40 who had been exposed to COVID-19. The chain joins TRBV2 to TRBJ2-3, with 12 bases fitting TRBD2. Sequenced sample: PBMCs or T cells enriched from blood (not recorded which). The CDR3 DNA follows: TGTGCCACCCAACTAGCGGGAGGAGATACGCAGTATTTT. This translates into CATQLAGGDTQYF. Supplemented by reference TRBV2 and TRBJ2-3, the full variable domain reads EPEVTQTPSHQVTQMGQEVILRCVPISNHLYFYWYRQILGQKVEFLVSFYNNEISEKSEIFDDQFSVERPDGSNFTLKIRSTKLEDSAMYFCATQLAGGDTQYFGPGTRLTVL.